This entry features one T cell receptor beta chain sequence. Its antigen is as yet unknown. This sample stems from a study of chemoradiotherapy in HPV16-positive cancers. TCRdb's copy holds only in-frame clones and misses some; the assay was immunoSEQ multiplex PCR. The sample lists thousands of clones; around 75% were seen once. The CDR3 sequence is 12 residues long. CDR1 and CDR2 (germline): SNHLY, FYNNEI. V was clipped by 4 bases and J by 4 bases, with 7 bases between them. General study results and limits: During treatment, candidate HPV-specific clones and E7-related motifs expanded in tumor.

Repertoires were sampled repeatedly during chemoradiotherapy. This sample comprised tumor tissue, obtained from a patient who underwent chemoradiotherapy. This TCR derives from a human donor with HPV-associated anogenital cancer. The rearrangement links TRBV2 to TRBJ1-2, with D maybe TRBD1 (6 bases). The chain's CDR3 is CASSAQGYGYTF. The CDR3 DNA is TGTGCCAGCAGTGCACAGGGCTATGGCTACACCTTC.